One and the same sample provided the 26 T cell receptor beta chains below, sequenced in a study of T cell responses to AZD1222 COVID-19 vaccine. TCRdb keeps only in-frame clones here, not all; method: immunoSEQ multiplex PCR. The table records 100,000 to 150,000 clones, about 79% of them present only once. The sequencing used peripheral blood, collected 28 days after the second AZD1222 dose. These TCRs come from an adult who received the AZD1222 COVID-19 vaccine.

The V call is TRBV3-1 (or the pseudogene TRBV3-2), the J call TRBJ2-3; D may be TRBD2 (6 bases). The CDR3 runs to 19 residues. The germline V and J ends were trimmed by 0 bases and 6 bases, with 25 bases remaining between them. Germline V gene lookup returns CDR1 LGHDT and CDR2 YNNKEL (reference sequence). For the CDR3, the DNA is TGTGCCAGCAGCCAAGAGGTCCGGGAGCCCCCTCGCAACACGGATACGCAGTATTTT. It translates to CASSQEVREPPRNTDTQYF.

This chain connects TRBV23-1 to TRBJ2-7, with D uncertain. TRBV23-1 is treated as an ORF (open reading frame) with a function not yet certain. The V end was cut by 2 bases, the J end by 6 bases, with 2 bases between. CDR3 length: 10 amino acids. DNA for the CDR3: TGCGCCAGCAGTCAAACCGAGCAGTACTTC. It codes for CASSQTEQYF.

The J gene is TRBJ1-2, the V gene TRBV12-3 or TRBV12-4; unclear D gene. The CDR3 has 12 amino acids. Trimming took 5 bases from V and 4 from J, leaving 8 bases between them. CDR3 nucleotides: TGTGCCAGCAGTCCCCACCGCTATGGCTACACCTTC. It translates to CASSPHRYGYTF.

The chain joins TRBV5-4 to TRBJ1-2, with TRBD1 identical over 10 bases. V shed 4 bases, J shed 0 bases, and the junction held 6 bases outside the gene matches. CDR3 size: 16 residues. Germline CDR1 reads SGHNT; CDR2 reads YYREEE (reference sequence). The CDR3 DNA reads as TGTGCCAGCAGCCCTTGGGACAGGGGCACTAACTATGGCTACACCTTC. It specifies CASSPWDRGTNYGYTF.

As DNA, the CDR3 is TGTGCCAGTAAAGGGCAAGGGGCGCGAACTGAAGCTTTCTTT. It specifies CASKGQGARTEAFF. V and J are TRBV19 and TRBJ1-1; the D gene is possibly TRBD1 (5 bases). The CDR3 is 14 residues long. Germline CDR1 is LNHDA and CDR2 is SQIVND (reference sequence). V dropped 7 bases and J dropped 5 bases, with 17 bases sitting between them. Looking up the rest from reference TRBV19 and TRBJ1-1 gives the full variable domain: DGGITQSPKYLFRKEGQNVTLSCEQNLNHDAMYWYRQDPGQGLRLIYYSQIVNDFQKGDIAEGYSVSREKKESFPLTVTSAQKNPTAFYLCASKGQGARTEAFFGQGTRLTVV.

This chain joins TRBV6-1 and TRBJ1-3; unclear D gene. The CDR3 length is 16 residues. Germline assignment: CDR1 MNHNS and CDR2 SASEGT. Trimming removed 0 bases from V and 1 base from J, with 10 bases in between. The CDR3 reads CASSEAESASGNTIYF. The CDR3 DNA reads TGTGCCAGCAGTGAAGCTGAGTCAGCGTCTGGAAACACCATATATTTT.

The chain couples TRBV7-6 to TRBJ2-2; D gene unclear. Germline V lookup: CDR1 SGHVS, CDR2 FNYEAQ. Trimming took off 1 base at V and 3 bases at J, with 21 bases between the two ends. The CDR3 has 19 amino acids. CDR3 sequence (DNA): TGTGCCAGCAGCTTAGGACCCACCCTTCAAAATTGGGACACCGGGGAGCTGTTTTTT. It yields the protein CASSLGPTLQNWDTGELFF.

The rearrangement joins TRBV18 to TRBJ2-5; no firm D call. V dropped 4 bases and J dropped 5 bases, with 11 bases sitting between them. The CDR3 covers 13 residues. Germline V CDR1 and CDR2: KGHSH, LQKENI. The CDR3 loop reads CASSLHSTETQYF. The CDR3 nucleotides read TGTGCCAGCTCACTCCACTCTACGGAGACCCAGTACTTC.

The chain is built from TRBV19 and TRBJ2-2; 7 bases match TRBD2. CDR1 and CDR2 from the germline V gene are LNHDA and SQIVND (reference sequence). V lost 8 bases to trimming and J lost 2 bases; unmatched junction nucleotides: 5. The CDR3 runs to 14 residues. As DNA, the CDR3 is TGTGCCAGTGGACTAGGTGAAAACACCGGGGAGCTGTTTTTT. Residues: CASGLGENTGELFF.

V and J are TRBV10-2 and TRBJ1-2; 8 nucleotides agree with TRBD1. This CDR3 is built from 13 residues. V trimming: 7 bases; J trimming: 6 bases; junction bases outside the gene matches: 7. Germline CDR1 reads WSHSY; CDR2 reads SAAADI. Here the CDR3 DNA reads TGCGCCAGCAAGATGGACAGGGTGGATGGCTACACCTTC. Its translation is CASKMDRVDGYTF.

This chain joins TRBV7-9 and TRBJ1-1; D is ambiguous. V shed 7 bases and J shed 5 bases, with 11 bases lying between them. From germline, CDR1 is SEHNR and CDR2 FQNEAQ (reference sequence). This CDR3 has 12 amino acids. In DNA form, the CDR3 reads TGTGCCAGCAACAATTCTGGGACTGAAGCTTTCTTT. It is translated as CASNNSGTEAFF.

CDR3 sequence reads: CASSLWGIGSPLHF. Here the CDR3 DNA reads TGTGCCAGCAGCTTATGGGGAATAGGATCACCCCTCCACTTT. The chain combines TRBV7-2 with TRBJ1-6; no reliable D call. Trimming removed 2 bases from V and 10 bases from J, with 12 bases in between. The germline V gene encodes CDR1 SGHTA and CDR2 FQGNSA. The CDR3 spans 14 residues.

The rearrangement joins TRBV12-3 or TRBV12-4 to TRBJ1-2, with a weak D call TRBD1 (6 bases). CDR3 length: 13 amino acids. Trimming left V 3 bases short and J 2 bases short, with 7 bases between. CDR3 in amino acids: CASSLGANYGYTF. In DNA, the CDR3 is TGTGCCAGCAGTTTGGGGGCGAACTATGGCTACACCTTC.

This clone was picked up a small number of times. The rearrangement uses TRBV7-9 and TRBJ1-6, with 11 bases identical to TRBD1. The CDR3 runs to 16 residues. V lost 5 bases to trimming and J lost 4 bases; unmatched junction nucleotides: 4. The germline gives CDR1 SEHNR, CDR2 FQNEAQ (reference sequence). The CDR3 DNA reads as TGTGCCAGCAGCATGGGGGACAGGGGGTATAATTCACCCCTCCACTTT. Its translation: CASSMGDRGYNSPLHF. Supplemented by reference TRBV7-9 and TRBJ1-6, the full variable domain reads DTGVSQNPRHKITKRGQNVTFRCDPISEHNRLYWYRQTLGQGPEFLTYFQNEAQLEKSRLLSDRFSAERPKGSFSTLEIQRTEQGDSAMYLCASSMGDRGYNSPLHFGNGTRLTVT.

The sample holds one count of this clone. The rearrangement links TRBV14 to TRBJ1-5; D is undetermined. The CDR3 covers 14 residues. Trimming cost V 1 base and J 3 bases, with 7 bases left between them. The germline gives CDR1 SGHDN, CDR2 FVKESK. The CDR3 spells CASSQGGNNQPQHF. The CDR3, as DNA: TGTGCCAGCAGCCAAGGCGGAAACAATCAGCCCCAGCATTTT. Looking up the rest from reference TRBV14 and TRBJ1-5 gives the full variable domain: EAGVTQFPSHSVIEKGQTVTLRCDPISGHDNLYWYRRVMGKEIKFLLHFVKESKQDESGMPNNRFLAERTGGTYSTLKVQPAELEDSGVYFCASSQGGNNQPQHFGDGTRLSIL.

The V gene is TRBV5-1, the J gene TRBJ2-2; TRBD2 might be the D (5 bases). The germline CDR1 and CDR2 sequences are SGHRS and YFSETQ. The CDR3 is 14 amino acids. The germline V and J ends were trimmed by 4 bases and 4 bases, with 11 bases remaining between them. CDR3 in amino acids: CASSPGGVTGELFF. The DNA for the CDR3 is TGCGCCAGCAGCCCTGGAGGCGTCACCGGGGAGCTGTTTTTT.

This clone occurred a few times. CDR3 DNA sequence: TGTGCCAGTGGACGCTCCCCCTACAATGAGCAGTTCTTC. Translated: CASGRSPYNEQFF. The V call is TRBV9, the J call TRBJ2-1; D is ambiguous. Trimming removed 8 bases from V and 2 bases from J, with 11 bases in between. Looked up from germline, CDR1 is SGDLS and CDR2 is YYNGEE. The CDR3 spans 13 residues.

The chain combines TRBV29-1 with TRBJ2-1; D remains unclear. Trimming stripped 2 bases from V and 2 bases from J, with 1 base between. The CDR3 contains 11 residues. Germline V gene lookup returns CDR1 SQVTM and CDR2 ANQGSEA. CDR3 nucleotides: TGCAGCGTTGAAACCTACAATGAGCAGTTCTTC. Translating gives CSVETYNEQFF.

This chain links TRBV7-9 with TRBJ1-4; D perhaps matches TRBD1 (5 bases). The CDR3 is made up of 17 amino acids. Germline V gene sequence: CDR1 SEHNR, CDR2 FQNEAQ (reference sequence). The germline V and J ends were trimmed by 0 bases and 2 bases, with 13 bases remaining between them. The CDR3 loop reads CASSLARGGETNEKLFF. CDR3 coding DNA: TGTGCCAGCAGCTTAGCAAGAGGAGGGGAGACTAATGAAAAACTGTTTTTT. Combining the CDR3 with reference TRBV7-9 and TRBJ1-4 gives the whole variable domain DTGVSQNPRHKITKRGQNVTFRCDPISEHNRLYWYRQTLGQGPEFLTYFQNEAQLEKSRLLSDRFSAERPKGSFSTLEIQRTEQGDSAMYLCASSLARGGETNEKLFFGSGTQLSVL.

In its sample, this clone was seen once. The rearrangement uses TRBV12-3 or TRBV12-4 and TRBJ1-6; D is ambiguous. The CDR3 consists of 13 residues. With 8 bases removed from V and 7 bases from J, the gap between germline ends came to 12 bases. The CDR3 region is CASVGFGNSPLHF. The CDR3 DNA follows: TGTGCCAGCGTAGGGTTTGGGAATTCACCCCTCCACTTT.

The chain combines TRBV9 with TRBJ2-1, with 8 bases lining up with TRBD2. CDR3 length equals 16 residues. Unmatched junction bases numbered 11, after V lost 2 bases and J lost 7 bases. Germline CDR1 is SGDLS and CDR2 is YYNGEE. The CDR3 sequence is CASSVAGLASRNEQFF. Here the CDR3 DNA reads TGTGCCAGCAGCGTCGCAGGACTAGCAAGTAGGAATGAGCAGTTCTTC.

CDR3 amino acids: CASSQDQGHRDEKLFF. The DNA for the CDR3 is TGCGCCAGCAGCCAAGATCAGGGACACAGGGATGAAAAACTGTTTTTT. The rearrangement uses TRBV4-3 and TRBJ1-4, with D possibly matching TRBD1 (6 bases). The germline V and J ends were trimmed by 0 bases and 6 bases, with 14 bases remaining between them. The CDR3 extends over 16 amino acids. Germline assignment: CDR1 LGHNA and CDR2 YSLEER.

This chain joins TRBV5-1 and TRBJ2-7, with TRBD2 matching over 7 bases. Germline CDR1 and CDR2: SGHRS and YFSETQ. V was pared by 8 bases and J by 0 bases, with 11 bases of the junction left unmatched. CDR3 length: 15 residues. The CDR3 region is CASSTGRVTSYEQYF. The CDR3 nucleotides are TGCGCCAGTTCTACGGGGAGGGTTACCTCCTACGAGCAGTACTTC.

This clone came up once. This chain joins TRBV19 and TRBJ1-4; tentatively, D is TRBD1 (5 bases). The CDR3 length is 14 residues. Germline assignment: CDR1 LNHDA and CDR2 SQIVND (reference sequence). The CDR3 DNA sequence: TGTTTTGGGTCTATCAGGGTCCCTAATGAAAAACTGTTTTTT. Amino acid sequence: CFGSIRVPNEKLFF. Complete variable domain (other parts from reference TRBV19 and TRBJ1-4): DGGITQSPKYLFRKEGQNVTLSCEQNLNHDAMYWYRQDPGQGLRLIYYSQIVNDFQKGDIAEGYSVSREKKESFPLTVTSAQKNPTAFYLCFGSIRVPNEKLFFGSGTQLSVL.

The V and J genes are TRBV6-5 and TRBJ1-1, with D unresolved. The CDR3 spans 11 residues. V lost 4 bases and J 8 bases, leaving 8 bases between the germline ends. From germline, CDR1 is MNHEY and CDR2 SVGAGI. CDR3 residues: CASSSLLEAFF. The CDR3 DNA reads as TGTGCCAGCAGTTCCCTTCTAGAAGCTTTCTTT.

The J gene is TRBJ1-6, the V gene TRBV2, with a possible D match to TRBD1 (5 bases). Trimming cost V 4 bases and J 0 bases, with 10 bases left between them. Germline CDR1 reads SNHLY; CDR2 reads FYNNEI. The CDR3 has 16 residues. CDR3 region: CASSGRGSSYNSPLHF. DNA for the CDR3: TGTGCCAGCAGTGGCCGGGGCTCCTCCTATAATTCACCCCTCCACTTT.